The 17 T cell receptor beta chains below all came from one sample that was sequenced in a study of long-term antiretroviral therapy in people with HIV. Researchers report immunoSEQ v3.0 was run at survey level. Here immunoSEQ multiplex PCR was the method, and the copy in TCRdb shows in-frame clones only, minus some. The table includes about 22,000 clones, 70% to 90% detected once. This specimen was unsorted PBMCs, taken 0.6 years after starting antiretroviral therapy. The source of these receptors is a man in his 60s with HIV.

V gene TRBV5-1 combines with J gene TRBJ2-2, with 7 bases fitting TRBD1. The V segment lost 1 base and the J segment 6 bases; nucleotides outside the gene matches: 12. The CDR3 sequence is 17 residues long. Germline V gene lookup returns CDR1 SGHRS and CDR2 YFSETQ. CDR3 region: CASSLISTGEWAGELFF. CDR3 in DNA: TGCGCCAGCAGCTTGATAAGCACAGGGGAGTGGGCCGGGGAGCTGTTTTTT. Complete variable domain (other parts from reference TRBV5-1 and TRBJ2-2): KAGVTQTPRYLIKTRGQQVTLSCSPISGHRSVSWYQQTPGQGLQFLFEYFSETQRNKGNFPGRFSGRQFSNSRSEMNVSTLELGDSALYLCASSLISTGEWAGELFFGEGSRLTVL.

This chain joins TRBV5-1 and TRBJ2-5; D possibly uses TRBD1 or TRBD2 (5 bases each). The germline V gene has CDR1 SGHRS and CDR2 YFSETQ. Trimming left V 4 bases short and J 2 bases short, with 12 bases between. This CDR3 has 14 residues. Here the CDR3 reads CASSLGRTQETQYF. CDR3 in DNA: TGCGCCAGCAGCCTGGGACGAACACAAGAGACCCAGTACTTC. Drawing the rest from reference TRBV5-1 and TRBJ2-5, the complete variable domain is KAGVTQTPRYLIKTRGQQVTLSCSPISGHRSVSWYQQTPGQGLQFLFEYFSETQRNKGNFPGRFSGRQFSNSRSEMNVSTLELGDSALYLCASSLGRTQETQYFGPGTRLLVL.

This clone came up a few times. The chain recombines TRBV29-1 with TRBJ1-2; D might be TRBD1 (6 bases). The CDR3 runs 11 residues. V was clipped by 6 bases and J by 5 bases, with 10 bases between them. Germline assignment: CDR1 SQVTM and CDR2 ANQGSEA. For the CDR3, the DNA is TGCAGCGTGAGGGGGGAGTATGGCTACACCTTC. As protein: CSVRGEYGYTF.

This clone appeared a single time. This rearrangement joins TRBV27 to TRBJ1-6; perhaps TRBD1 as D (6 bases). Germline CDR1 and CDR2: MNHEY and SMNVEV (reference sequence). With 4 bases removed from V and 4 bases from J, the gap between germline ends came to 14 bases. The CDR3 length is 16 residues. The chain's CDR3 is CASSSTGRGYNSPLHF. The CDR3 DNA follows: TGTGCCAGCAGTTCCACAGGGCGGGGGTATAATTCACCCCTCCACTTT.

The V and J genes are TRBV9 and TRBJ2-2, with TRBD2 matching 12 bases. This CDR3 contains 19 residues. CDR1 and CDR2 from the germline V gene are SGDLS and YYNGEE. With 0 bases clipped from V and 1 base from J, the junction kept 7 bases outside the gene matches. CDR3 nucleotide sequence: TGTGCCAGCAGCGTAGGTGGACTAGCGGGGTTCTTGAACACCGGGGAGCTGTTTTTT. Translation: CASSVGGLAGFLNTGELFF.

The chain recombines TRBV5-4 with TRBJ1-2; the match to TRBD1 covers 10 bases. V lost 7 bases to trimming and J lost 4 bases; unmatched junction nucleotides: 19. Germline CDR1 and CDR2: SGHNT and YYREEE (reference sequence). This CDR3 spans 18 amino acids. CDR3 loop: CASHEPGTGASIAYGYTF. The CDR3, as DNA: TGTGCCAGCCACGAGCCCGGGACAGGGGCCTCCATCGCCTATGGCTACACCTTC.

J is TRBJ2-2 and V is TRBV10-1; weak D call: TRBD2 (5 bases). The CDR3 spans 14 residues. Germline lookup yields CDR1 WNHNN and CDR2 SYGVQD (reference sequence). Trimming shortened V by 2 bases and J by 4 bases, and 8 bases separated the two germline ends. The CDR3 reads CASSEVRGTGELFF. The DNA for the CDR3 is TGCGCCAGCAGTGAGGTCCGGGGCACCGGGGAGCTGTTTTTT.

This chain connects TRBV6-1 to TRBJ1-3; D is perhaps TRBD1 (5 bases). The V gene lost 2 bases and the J gene lost 2 bases, with 10 bases spanning the gap. This CDR3 has 15 amino acids. Germline lookup yields CDR1 MNHNS and CDR2 SASEGT. CDR3 nucleotide sequence: TGTGCCAGCAGTGAAATTCGGGGACCTGGAAACACCATATATTTT. Translating gives CASSEIRGPGNTIYF.

This chain connects TRBV30 to TRBJ2-7; 9 bases fit TRBD1. Per the germline V gene, CDR1 is GTSNPN and CDR2 is SVGIG (reference sequence). The junction had 7 bases not matched to a gene; V was cut back by 3 bases and J by 4 bases. The CDR3 is 14 amino acids. The CDR3 region is CAWRVPGQGYEQYF. CDR3 in DNA: TGTGCCTGGAGAGTTCCGGGACAGGGTTACGAGCAGTACTTC.

The rearrangement uses TRBV18 and TRBJ2-7; D is possibly TRBD1 or TRBD2 (5 bases each). V lost 2 bases and J lost 4, with 18 bases in between. The CDR3 is 16 residues long. From germline, CDR1 is KGHSH and CDR2 LQKENI. CDR3 amino acids: CASSPGPGAGSYEQYF. Written as DNA, the CDR3 is TGTGCCAGCTCACCAGGGCCCGGGGCAGGGTCGTACGAGCAGTACTTC.

The chain couples TRBV21-1 to TRBJ2-1. TRBV21-1 is described as a pseudogene. The CDR3 consists of 19 residues. The CDR3: CASSDPTGQGLRSYNEQFF. CDR3 bases: TGTGCCAGCAGCGACCCCACCGGGCAAGGGCTCCGCTCCTACAATGAGCAGTTCTTC.

The V and J genes are TRBV9 and TRBJ2-5, with D possibly TRBD2 on 5 matching bases. The CDR3 consists of 13 residues. V gave up 3 bases and J gave up 1 base, with 7 bases separating them. Germline V lookup: CDR1 SGDLS, CDR2 YYNGEE. In DNA, the CDR3 is TGTGCCAGCAGCGACGGGATCCAAGAGACCCAGTACTTC. Translating gives CASSDGIQETQYF.

In DNA form, the CDR3 reads TGTGCCAGCAGTGAAAGCTTGGCTCCTAAGCTCTCCTACGAGCAGTACTTC. Protein product: CASSESLAPKLSYEQYF. J is TRBJ2-7 and V is TRBV2, with D uncertain. Per the germline V gene, CDR1 is SNHLY and CDR2 is FYNNEI. The CDR3 spans 17 residues. Trimming removed 2 bases at V and 0 bases at J, with 17 bases between.

Here the CDR3 reads CASSLGQGLEYNEQFF. In DNA form, the CDR3 reads TGTGCCAGCAGCTTAGGACAGGGTTTGGAGTACAATGAGCAGTTCTTC. The chain couples TRBV7-6 to TRBJ2-1, with TRBD1 matching over 7 bases. Losses at the gene ends were 1 base for V and 4 bases for J; bases not matched to a gene: 7. The CDR3 is 16 residues long. Germline-derived CDR1 and CDR2 are SGHVS and FNYEAQ. Complete variable domain (other parts from reference TRBV7-6 and TRBJ2-1): GAGVSQSPRYKVTKRGQDVALRCDPISGHVSLYWYRQALGQGPEFLTYFNYEAQQDKSGLPNDRFSAERPEGSISTLTIQRTEQRDSAMYRCASSLGQGLEYNEQFFGPGTRLTVL.

This clone has only one observation. The V gene is TRBV27, the J gene TRBJ2-1, with TRBD1 identical over 10 bases. Germline V gene lookup returns CDR1 MNHEY and CDR2 SMNVEV (reference sequence). This CDR3 region has 16 residues. The J segment lost 5 bases and the V segment lost 5 bases, leaving 9 bases of the junction unmatched. CDR3 in amino acids: CASSPWDRGADNEQFF. CDR3 bases: TGTGCCAGCAGTCCGTGGGACAGGGGAGCGGACAATGAGCAGTTCTTC.

This clone was detected only a few times. V usage is TRBV11-2 and J usage is TRBJ2-7, with 7 nucleotides matching TRBD2. The CDR3 contains 16 residues. CDR1 SGHAT and CDR2 FQNNGV come from the germline V gene. The V gene end was trimmed by 3 bases and the J gene end by 7 bases; junction bases not matched to a gene: 15. For the CDR3, the DNA is TGTGCCAGCAGCTTTGGCGCCGGGACTACCACTCGGGAGCAGTACTTC. As protein: CASSFGAGTTTREQYF.

Only one count was recorded for this clone. This chain links TRBV7-8 with TRBJ2-1, with TRBD2 matching over 10 bases. Per the germline V gene, CDR1 is SGHVS and CDR2 is FQNEAQ. J lost 0 bases, V lost 6 bases, and 2 bases had no gene match. The CDR3 consists of 15 residues. The CDR3 DNA is TGTGCCAGCAGGTCTAGCGGGAGCTCCTACAATGAGCAGTTCTTC. Translating it yields CASRSSGSSYNEQFF. Full variable domain (rest looked up from reference TRBV7-8 and TRBJ2-1): GAGVSQSPRYKVAKRGQDVALRCDPISGHVSLFWYQQALGQGPEFLTYFQNEAQLDKSGLPSDRFFAERPEGSVSTLKIQRTQQEDSAVYLCASRSSGSSYNEQFFGPGTRLTVL.